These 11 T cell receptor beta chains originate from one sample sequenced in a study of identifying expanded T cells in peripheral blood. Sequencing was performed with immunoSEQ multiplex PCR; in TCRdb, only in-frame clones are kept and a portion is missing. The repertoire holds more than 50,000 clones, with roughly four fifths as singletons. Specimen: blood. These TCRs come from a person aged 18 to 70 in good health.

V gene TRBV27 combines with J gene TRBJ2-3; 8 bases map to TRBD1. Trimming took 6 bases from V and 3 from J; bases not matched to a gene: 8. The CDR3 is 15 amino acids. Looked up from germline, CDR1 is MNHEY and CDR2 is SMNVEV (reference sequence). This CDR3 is CASRGDRGRTDTQYF. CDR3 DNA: TGTGCCAGCAGGGGCGACAGGGGCCGGACAGATACGCAGTATTTT.

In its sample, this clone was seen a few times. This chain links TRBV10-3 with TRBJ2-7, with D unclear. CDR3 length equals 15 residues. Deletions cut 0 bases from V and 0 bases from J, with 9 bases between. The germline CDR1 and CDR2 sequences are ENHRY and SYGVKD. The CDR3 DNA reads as TGTGCCATCAGTGAGTCGATAACGCGCTCCTACGAGCAGTACTTC. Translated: CAISESITRSYEQYF.

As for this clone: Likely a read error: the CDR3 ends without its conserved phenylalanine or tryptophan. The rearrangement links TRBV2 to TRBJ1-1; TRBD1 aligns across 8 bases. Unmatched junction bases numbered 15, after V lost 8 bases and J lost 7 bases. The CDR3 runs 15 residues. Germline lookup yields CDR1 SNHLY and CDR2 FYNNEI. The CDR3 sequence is CASQGRTGRINEAFI. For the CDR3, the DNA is TGTGCCAGCCAAGGGCGGACAGGGAGGATCAATGAAGCTTTCATT.

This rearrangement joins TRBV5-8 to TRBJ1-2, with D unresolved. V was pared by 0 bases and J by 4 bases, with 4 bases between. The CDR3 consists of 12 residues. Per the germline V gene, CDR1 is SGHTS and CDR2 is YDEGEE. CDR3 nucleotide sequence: TGTGCCAGCAGCTTGGGACTCTATGGCTACACCTTC. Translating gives CASSLGLYGYTF.

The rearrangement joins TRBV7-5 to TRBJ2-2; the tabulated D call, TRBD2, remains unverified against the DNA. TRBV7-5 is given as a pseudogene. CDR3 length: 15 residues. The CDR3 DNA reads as TGTGCCAGAAGCCGACCCGGGACTAGCATCCGGGAGCTGTTTTTT. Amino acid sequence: CARSRPGTSIRELFF.

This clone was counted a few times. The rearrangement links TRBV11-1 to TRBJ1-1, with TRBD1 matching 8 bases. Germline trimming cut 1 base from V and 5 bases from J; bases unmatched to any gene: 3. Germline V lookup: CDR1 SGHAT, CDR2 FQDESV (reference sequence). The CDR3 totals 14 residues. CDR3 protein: CASSLGQGATEAFF. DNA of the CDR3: TGTGCCAGCAGCTTAGGGCAGGGGGCGACTGAAGCTTTCTTT. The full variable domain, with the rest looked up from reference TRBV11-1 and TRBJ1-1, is EAEVAQSPRYKITEKSQAVAFWCDPISGHATLYWYRQILGQGPELLVQFQDESVVDDSQLPKDRFSAERLKGVDSTLKIQPAELGDSAMYLCASSLGQGATEAFFGQGTRLTVV.

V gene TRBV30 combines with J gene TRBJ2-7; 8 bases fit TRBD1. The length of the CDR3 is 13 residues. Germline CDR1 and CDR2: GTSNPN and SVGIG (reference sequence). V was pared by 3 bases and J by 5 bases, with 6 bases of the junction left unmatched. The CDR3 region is CAWRETGAHEQYF. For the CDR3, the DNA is TGTGCCTGGAGGGAGACAGGGGCTCACGAGCAGTACTTC.

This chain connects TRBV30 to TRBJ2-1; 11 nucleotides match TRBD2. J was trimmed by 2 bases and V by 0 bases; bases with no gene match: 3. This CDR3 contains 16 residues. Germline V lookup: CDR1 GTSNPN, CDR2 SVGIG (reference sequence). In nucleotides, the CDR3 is TGTGCCTGGAGTGTGCTAGCGGGGGGCCCCTACAATGAGCAGTTCTTC. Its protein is CAWSVLAGGPYNEQFF.

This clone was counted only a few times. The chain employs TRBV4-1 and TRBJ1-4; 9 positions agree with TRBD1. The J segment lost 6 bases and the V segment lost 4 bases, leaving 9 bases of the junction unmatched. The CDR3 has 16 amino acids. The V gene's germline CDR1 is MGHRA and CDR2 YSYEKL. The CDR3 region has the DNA TGCGCCAGCAGCCGGAGGGACAGGGAATATTATGAAAAACTGTTTTTT. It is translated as CASSRRDREYYEKLFF.

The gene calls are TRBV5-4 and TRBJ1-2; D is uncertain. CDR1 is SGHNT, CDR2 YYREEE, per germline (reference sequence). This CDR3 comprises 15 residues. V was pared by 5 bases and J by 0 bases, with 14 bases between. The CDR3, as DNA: TGTGCCAGCAGTCTTCCTTCGACCCCTAACTATGGCTACACCTTC. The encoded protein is CASSLPSTPNYGYTF. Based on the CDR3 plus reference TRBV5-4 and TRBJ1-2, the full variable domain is ETGVTQSPTHLIKTRGQQVTLRCSSQSGHNTVSWYQQALGQGPQFIFQYYREEENGRGNFPPRFSGLQFPNYSSELNVNALELDDSALYLCASSLPSTPNYGYTFGSGTRLTVV.

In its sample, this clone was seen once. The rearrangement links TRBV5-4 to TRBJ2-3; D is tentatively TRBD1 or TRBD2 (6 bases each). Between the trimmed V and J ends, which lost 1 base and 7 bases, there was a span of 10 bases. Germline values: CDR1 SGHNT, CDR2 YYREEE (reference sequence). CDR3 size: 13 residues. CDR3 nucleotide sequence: TGTGCCAGCAGCTTGAGGGGGGATAATACGCAGTATTTT. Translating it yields CASSLRGDNTQYF.